This T cell receptor (beta chain) was captured in a study of radiation and T cells in renal cell carcinoma (dated by TCRdb to between 2020 and 2021). Regarding the study in general: Samples were obtained from a clinical trial, in which 15 Gy stereotactic body radiation therapy was delivered to primary renal cell carcinomas and nephrectomy was performed 4 weeks later. In total, roughly 51 samples underwent TCR beta sequencing: roughly 26 tumors plus 27 peripheral blood samples. Across all 50 or so samples, 4,016,671 unique CDR3 nucleotide sequences encoding some 2.6 million unique CDR3 amino acid sequences were identified.

Trimmed from V: 0 bases; trimmed from J: 5 bases; junction bases lacking a gene match: 4. The germline V gene encodes CDR1 MNHNY and CDR2 SVGAGI (reference sequence). From its cysteine to its phenylalanine, the CDR3 spans 16 amino acids. Only the CDR3 DNA is retained, 48 bases long and in frame from the first base. TCR beta libraries were generated from genomic DNA with the immunoSEQ kit, following the manufacturer's recommendations. To prepare the libraries, a first multiplex PCR with proprietary primers was run, followed by a second PCR that added unique barcodes, and a bead cleanup was done after each round. Each sample batch included a kit-provided positive control reaction and a negative control reaction. The final libraries were assessed on an Agilent 4200 TapeStation D1000 ScreenTape, pooled by volume, and quantified by qPCR. An Illumina NextSeq500 fitted with a MidOutput 150-cycle cartridge performed the sequencing, running 156 Read1 cycles and 15 Index1 cycles with the kit's custom primers. The pooled library was loaded at 0.9 to 1 pM, with an approximately 20% PhiX control spiked in. Per the source publication's procedure: Vendor-processed data were analyzed in R, and a clonotype was defined as all T cells sharing the same CDR3 nucleotide sequence. For clone abundance analyses, frequencies were normalized to the 10,000 most abundant clones per sample. Public T cell clones, which averaged fewer than five per sample, were removed prior to analysis. Tumor-enriched and baseline blood-enriched clonotypes were defined by at least a 32-fold difference in abundance between compartments. A beta-binomial differential abundance model was applied to find clonotypes that expanded or contracted between blood time points. Tumor-blood repertoire similarity was measured with the Baroni-Urbani and Buser coefficient, and groups were compared using two-tailed Wilcoxon tests in R. TCRdb mirrors the immuneACCESS table, restricted to in-frame sequences. Some clones are absent from its copies; in checked studies, under half trace to an unresolved V gene, and the reason for the others is unknown. Clone size and the V and J calls come from that table; the DNA yielded D and trimming. Across this sample there are 150,000 to 180,000 clones, with roughly 89% seen only once. Roughly 13% of the sample rests with the top ten.

As for this clone: Its antigen is currently not known. No qualities accompany the bases; no much larger clone lies one base away.

The sample's time point, from its label and the paper: blood 2 weeks post-SBRT. This specimen's treatment or condition label, interpreted: 15 Gy SBRT to primary tumor, nephrectomy 4 weeks later. To track tumor-enriched clonotypes, serial peripheral blood was sampled from radiation-treated patients at baseline and at 2 weeks and 4 weeks after SBRT. All patients had renal cell carcinoma with clear cell pathology. The QIAamp DNA Blood Mini Kit (Qiagen) was used to prepare genomic DNA for TCR sequencing. The analyses included just those samples that passed every quality control check. Results the study describes overall, beyond this receptor: Because no pretreatment tumor biopsies were available, whether clonotypes were present in the tumor at baseline could not be determined. Top tumor clonotypes rose in blood from baseline to 2 weeks post-radiation, then contracted by 4 weeks, suggesting transient expansion of tumor-resident clones. Dynamics of the blood repertoire were not tracked past 4 weeks after treatment. Effects of radiation dose or scheduling on the TCR repertoire could not be addressed with the single-armed trial design.

The starting material was blood, obtained from a patient whose treatment included radiotherapy and nephrectomy. The receptor chain draws on TRBV6-6 and TRBJ2-3, with 11 middle bases fitting TRBD1. The sequence came from a woman in her forties or fifties with renal cell carcinoma. The bases are TGTGCCAGCAGTTACTCGGACAGGGGGCATCAAGATACGCAGTATTTT. This gives the protein CASSYSDRGHQDTQYF.